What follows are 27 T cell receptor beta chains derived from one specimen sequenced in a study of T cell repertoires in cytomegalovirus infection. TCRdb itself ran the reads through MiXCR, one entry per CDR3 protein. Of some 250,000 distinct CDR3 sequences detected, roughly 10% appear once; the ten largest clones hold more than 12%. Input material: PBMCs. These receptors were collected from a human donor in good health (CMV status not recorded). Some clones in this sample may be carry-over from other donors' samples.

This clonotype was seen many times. CDR3 sequence (DNA): TGTGCCAGCAGCCCTAGCGGGAGTCGGAATGAGCAGTTCTTC. Translated: CASSPSGSRNEQFF. The genes are TRBV7-2 and TRBJ2-1; TRBD2 matches 10 bases. CDR1 is SGHTA, CDR2 FQGNSA, per germline. This CDR3 comprises 14 residues. Trimming at V came to 5 bases and at J to 7 bases, leaving 5 bases not matched to a gene.

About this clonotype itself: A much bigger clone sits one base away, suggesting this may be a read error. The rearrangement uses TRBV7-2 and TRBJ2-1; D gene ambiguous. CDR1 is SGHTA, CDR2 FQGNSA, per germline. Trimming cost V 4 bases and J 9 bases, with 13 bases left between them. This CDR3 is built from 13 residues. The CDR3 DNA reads TGTGCCAGCAGCTGGTCCCGGGTCACTGAGCAGTTCTTC. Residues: CASSWSRVTEQFF.

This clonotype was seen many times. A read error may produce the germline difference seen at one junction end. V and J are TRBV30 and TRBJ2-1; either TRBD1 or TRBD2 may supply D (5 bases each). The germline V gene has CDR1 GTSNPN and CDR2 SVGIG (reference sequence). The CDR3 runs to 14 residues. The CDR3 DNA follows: TGTGCCTGGATCGGGGCGAACTCCCACAATGAGCAGTTCTTC. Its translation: CAWIGANSHNEQFF. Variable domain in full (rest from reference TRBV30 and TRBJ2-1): SQTIHQWPATLVQPVGSPLSLECTVEGTSNPNLYWYRQAAGRGLQLLFYSVGIGQISSEVPQNLSASRPQDRQFILSSKKLLLSDSGFYLCAWIGANSHNEQFFGPGTRLTVL.

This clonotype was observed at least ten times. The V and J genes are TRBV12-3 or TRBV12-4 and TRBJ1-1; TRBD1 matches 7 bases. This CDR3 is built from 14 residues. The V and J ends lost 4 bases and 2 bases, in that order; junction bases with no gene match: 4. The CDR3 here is CASSSGQANTEAFF. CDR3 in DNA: TGTGCCAGCAGTTCCGGACAGGCCAACACTGAAGCTTTCTTT.

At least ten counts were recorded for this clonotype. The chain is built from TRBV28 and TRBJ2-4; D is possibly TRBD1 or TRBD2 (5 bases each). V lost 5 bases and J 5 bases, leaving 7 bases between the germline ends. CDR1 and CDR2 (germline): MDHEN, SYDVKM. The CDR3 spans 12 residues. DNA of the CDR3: TGTGCCAGCAGTCTGGGGGAAAACATTCAGTACTTC. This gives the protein CASSLGENIQYF.

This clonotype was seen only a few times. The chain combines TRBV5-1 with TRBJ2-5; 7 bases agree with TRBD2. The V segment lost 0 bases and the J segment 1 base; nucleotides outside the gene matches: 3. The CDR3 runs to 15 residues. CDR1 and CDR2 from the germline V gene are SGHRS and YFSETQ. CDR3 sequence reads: CASSLEASGQETQYF. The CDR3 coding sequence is TGCGCCAGCAGCTTGGAGGCTAGCGGCCAAGAGACCCAGTACTTC.

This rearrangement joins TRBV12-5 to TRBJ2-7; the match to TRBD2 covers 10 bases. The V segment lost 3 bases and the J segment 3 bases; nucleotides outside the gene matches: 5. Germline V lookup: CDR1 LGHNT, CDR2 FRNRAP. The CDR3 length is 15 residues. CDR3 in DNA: TGTGCTAGTGGTTTTACTAGCGGGATGTTCTACGAGCAGTACTTC. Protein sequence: CASGFTSGMFYEQYF.

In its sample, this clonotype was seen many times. CDR3 in amino acids: CASSLSGQNYGYTF. The CDR3 DNA reads as TGTGCCAGCAGTCTATCCGGACAAAACTATGGCTACACCTTC. The J gene is TRBJ1-2, the V gene TRBV7-2, with D possibly TRBD1 on 5 matching bases. This CDR3 is 14 amino acids long. The germline V gene encodes CDR1 SGHTA and CDR2 FQGNSA. Trimming took off 6 bases at V and 2 bases at J, with 13 bases between the two ends. Combining the CDR3 with reference TRBV7-2 and TRBJ1-2 gives the whole variable domain GAGVSQSPSNKVTEKGKDVELRCDPISGHTALYWYRQSLGQGLEFLIYFQGNSAPDKSGLPSDRFSAERTGGSVSTLTIQRTQQEDSAVYLCASSLSGQNYGYTFGSGTRLTVV.

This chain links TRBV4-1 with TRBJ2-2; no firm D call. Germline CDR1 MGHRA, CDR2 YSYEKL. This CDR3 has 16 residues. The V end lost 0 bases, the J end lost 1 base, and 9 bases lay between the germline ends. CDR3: CASSQEPAMNTGELFF. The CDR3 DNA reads TGCGCCAGCAGCCAAGAACCAGCGATGAACACCGGGGAGCTGTTTTTT.

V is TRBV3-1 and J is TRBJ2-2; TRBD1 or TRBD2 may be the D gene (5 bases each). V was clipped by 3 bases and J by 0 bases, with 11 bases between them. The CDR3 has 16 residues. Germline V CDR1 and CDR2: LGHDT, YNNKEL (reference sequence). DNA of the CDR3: TGTGCCAGCAGCCATACCGGGACGTCGAACACCGGGGAGCTGTTTTTT. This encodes CASSHTGTSNTGELFF.

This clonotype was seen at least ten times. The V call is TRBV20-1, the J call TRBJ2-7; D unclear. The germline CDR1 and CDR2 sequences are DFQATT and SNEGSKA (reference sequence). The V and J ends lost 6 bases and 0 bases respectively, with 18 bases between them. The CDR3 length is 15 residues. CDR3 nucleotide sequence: TGCAGTGCCATACCCTCCCAGCTCCCCTCCTACGAGCAGTACTTC. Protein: CSAIPSQLPSYEQYF.

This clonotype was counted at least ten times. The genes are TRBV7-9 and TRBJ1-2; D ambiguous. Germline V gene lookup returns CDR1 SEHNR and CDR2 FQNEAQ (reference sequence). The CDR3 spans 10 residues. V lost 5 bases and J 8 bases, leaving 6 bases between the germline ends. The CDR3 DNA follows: TGTGCCAGCAGCGACCCGGGCTACACCTTC. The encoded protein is CASSDPGYTF.

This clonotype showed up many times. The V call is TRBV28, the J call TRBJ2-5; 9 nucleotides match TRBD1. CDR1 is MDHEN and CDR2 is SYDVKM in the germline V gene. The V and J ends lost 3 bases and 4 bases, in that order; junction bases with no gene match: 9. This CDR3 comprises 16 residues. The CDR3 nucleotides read TGTGCCAGCAGTTTCGCGGCAGGGACAGGGCGAGAGACCCAGTACTTC. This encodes CASSFAAGTGRETQYF. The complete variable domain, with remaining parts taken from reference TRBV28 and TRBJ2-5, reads DVKVTQSSRYLVKRTGEKVFLECVQDMDHENMFWYRQDPGLGLRLIYFSYDVKMKEKGDIPEGYSVSREKKERFSLILESASTNQTSMYLCASSFAAGTGRETQYFGPGTRLLVL.

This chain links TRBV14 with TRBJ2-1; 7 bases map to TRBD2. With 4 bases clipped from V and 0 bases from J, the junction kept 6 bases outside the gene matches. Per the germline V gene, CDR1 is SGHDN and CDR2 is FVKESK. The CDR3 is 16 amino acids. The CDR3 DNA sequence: TGTGCCAGCAGCCCCCGCGGGAGTCTCTCCTACAATGAGCAGTTCTTC. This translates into CASSPRGSLSYNEQFF.

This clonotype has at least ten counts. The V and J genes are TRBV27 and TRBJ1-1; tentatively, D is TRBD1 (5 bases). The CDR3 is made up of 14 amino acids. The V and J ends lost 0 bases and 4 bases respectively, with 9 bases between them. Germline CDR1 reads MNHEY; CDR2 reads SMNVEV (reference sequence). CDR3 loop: CASSLSGGITEAFF. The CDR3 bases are TGTGCCAGCAGTTTATCGGGGGGAATCACTGAAGCTTTCTTT.

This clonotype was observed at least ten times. The CDR3 nucleotides read TGTGCCAGCAGCCCTTGGCAGGGGGAAGTTGAGCAGTTCTTC. Translated: CASSPWQGEVEQFF. This rearrangement joins TRBV4-2 to TRBJ2-1, with 7 bases fitting TRBD1. From germline, CDR1 is LGHNA and CDR2 YNFKEQ. CDR3 size: 14 residues. The trim removed 4 bases at V and 9 bases at J, leaving 9 bases unmatched.

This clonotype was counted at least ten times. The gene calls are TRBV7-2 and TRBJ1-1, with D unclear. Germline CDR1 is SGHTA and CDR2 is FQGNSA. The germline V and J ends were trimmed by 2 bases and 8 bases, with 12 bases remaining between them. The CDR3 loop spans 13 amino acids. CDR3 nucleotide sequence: TGTGCCAGCAGCTTATTTATGGGCGGCGAAGCTTTCTTT. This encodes CASSLFMGGEAFF.

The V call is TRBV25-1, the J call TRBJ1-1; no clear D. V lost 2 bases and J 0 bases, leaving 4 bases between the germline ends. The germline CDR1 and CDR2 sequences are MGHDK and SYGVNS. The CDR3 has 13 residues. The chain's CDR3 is CASSEGLNTEAFF. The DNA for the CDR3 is TGTGCCAGCAGTGAAGGGTTGAACACTGAAGCTTTCTTT. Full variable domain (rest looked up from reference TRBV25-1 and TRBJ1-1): EADIYQTPRYLVIGTGKKITLECSQTMGHDKMYWYQQDPGMELHLIHYSYGVNSTEKGDLSSESTVSRIRTEHFPLTLESARPSHTSQYLCASSEGLNTEAFFGQGTRLTVV.

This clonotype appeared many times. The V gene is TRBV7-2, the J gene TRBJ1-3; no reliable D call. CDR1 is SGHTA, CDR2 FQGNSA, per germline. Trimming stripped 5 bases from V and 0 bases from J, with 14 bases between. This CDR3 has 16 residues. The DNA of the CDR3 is TGTGCCAGCAGCGTCAGACCTACAACCTCTGGAAACACCATATATTTT. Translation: CASSVRPTTSGNTIYF.

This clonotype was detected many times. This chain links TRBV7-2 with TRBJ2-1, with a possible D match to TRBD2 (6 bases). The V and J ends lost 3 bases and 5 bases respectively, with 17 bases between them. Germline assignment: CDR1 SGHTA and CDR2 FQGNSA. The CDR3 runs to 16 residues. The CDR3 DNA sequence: TGTGCCAGCAGCTTCACTGGACTGGGGGGTAACAATGAGCAGTTCTTC. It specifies CASSFTGLGGNNEQFF.

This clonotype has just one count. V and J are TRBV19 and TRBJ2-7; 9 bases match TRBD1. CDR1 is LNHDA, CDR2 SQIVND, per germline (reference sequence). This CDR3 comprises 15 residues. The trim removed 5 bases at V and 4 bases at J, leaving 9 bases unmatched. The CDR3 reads CASSSPGTGRYEQYF. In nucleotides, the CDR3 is TGTGCCAGTAGTTCCCCCGGGACAGGGCGGTACGAGCAGTACTTC.

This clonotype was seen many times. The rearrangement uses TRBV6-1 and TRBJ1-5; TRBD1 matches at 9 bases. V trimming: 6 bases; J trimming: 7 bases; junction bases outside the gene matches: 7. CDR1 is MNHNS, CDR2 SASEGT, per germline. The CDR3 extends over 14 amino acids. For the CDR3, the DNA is TGTGCCAGCAGGCCCCCAGGGACAGGGCAGCCCCAGCATTTT. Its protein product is CASRPPGTGQPQHF.

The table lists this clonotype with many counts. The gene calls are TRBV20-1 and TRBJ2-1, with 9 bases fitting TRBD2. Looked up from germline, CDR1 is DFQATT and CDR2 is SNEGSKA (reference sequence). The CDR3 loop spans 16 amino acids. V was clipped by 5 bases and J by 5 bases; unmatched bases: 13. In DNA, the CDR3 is TGCAGTGCTTTGGGTCTCCGACTAGCGGAACACAATGAGCAGTTCTTC. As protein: CSALGLRLAEHNEQFF.

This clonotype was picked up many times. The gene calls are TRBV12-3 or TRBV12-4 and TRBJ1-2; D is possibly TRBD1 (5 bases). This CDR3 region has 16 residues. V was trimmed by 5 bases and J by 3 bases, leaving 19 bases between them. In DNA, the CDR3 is TGTGCCAGCAGTCCCCCGTTGGGAGGGGCGGACTATGGCTACACCTTC. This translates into CASSPPLGGADYGYTF.

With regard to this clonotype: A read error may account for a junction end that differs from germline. The CDR3 is CSVTTSGVTYEQYF. The CDR3, as DNA: TGCAGCGTTACAACTAGCGGCGTTACCTACGAACAGTACTTC. The rearrangement uses TRBV29-1 and TRBJ2-7; the match to TRBD2 covers 8 bases. This CDR3 is 14 amino acids long. CDR1 and CDR2 (germline): SQVTM, ANQGSEA.

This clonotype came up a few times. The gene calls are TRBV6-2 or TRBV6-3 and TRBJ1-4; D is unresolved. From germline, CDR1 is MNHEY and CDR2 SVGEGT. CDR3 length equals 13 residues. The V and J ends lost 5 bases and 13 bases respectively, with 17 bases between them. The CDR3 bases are TGTGCCAGCAGTCCCAACGCTATTATCGGACTGTTTTTT. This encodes CASSPNAIIGLFF.

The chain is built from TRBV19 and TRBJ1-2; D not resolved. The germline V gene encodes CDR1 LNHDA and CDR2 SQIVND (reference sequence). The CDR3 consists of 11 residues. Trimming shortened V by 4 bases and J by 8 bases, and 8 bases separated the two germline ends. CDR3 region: CASSTPGGYTF. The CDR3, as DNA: TGTGCCAGTAGTACCCCAGGCGGCTACACCTTC.